The next 32 T cell receptor beta chains were all read from a single sample in a study of T cells in Graves' hyperthyroidism and ophthalmopathy. Amplified TCR beta CDR3 regions derived from RNA transcripts. Carried out on the TCR CDR3, a first-round RT-PCR used the HTBI primer set. Using its own MiXCR run on the multiplex PCR reads, TCRdb lists one record per CDR3 protein. The sample has around 500,000 distinct CDR3 sequences; around 15% are singletons. The sample comprised blood. Receptor source: a young woman with Graves' hyperthyroidism.

This clonotype has ten or more counts. The gene calls are TRBV11-2 and TRBJ2-1; TRBD2 agrees at 7 bases. The CDR3 runs to 14 residues. Germline assignment: CDR1 SGHAT and CDR2 FQNNGV. The trim removed 1 base at V and 6 bases at J, leaving 3 bases unmatched. CDR3 region: CASSLGLAANEQFF. Written as DNA, the CDR3 is TGTGCCAGCAGCTTAGGACTAGCCGCCAATGAGCAGTTCTTC.

The sample holds many counts of this clonotype. The chain uses TRBV5-1 and TRBJ2-1; the D gene is possibly TRBD1 (6 bases). CDR3 length equals 14 residues. Germline CDR1 is SGHRS and CDR2 is YFSETQ. Trimming shortened V by 6 bases and J by 2 bases, and 12 bases separated the two germline ends. Here the CDR3 reads CASTKDRAYNEQFF. CDR3 in DNA: TGCGCCAGCACCAAGGACAGAGCCTACAATGAGCAGTTCTTC.

The table lists this clonotype with a count of one. The chain is built from TRBV30 and TRBJ2-1, with 12 bases matching TRBD2. The ends lost 4 bases at V and 12 bases at J; junction bases unmatched: 10. The CDR3 runs to 14 residues. The germline CDR1 and CDR2 sequences are GTSNPN and SVGIG (reference sequence). This CDR3 is CAWNLGLAGPGQFF. DNA for the CDR3: TGTGCCTGGAACTTAGGACTAGCGGGGCCGGGGCAGTTCTTC.

This clonotype was found many times. This chain joins TRBV29-1 and TRBJ1-2, with D tentatively TRBD1 (6 bases). Germline CDR1 reads SQVTM; CDR2 reads ANQGSEA. Trimming removed 6 bases at V and 5 bases at J, with 16 bases between. The CDR3 runs to 13 residues. The CDR3 loop is CSVMRTDLYGYTF. CDR3 DNA: TGCAGCGTCATGAGGACAGATTTGTATGGCTACACCTTC. The variable domain in full, with the rest retrieved from reference TRBV29-1 and TRBJ1-2, is SAVISQKPSRDICQRGTSLTIQCQVDSQVTMMFWYRQQPGQSLTLIATANQGSEATYESGFVIDKFPISRPNLTFSTLTVSNMSPEDSSIYLCSVMRTDLYGYTFGSGTRLTVV.

This clonotype was seen ten or more times. V gene TRBV9 combines with J gene TRBJ2-2; the match to TRBD2 covers 7 bases. CDR1 is SGDLS and CDR2 is YYNGEE in the germline V gene. Losses at the gene ends were 2 bases for V and 5 bases for J; bases not matched to a gene: 6. This CDR3 is 15 amino acids long. The CDR3 DNA sequence: TGTGCCAGCAGCGTCGGGCTAGCGGTAACCGGGGAGCTGTTTTTT. It yields the protein CASSVGLAVTGELFF.

Many counts were recorded for this clonotype. The chain uses TRBV12-3 or TRBV12-4 and TRBJ2-3; 8 bases are a match to TRBD2. V lost 2 bases, J lost 6 bases, and 10 bases stayed unmatched. The length of the CDR3 is 16 residues. The CDR3 DNA is TGTGCCAGCAGTTTATACGGAGCGGGAGCGGGTGATACGCAGTATTTT. This codes for CASSLYGAGAGDTQYF.

This clonotype has a count of ten or more. V gene TRBV6-1 combines with J gene TRBJ2-2; TRBD2 agrees at 10 bases. Looked up from germline, CDR1 is MNHNS and CDR2 is SASEGT. The junction had 5 bases not matched to a gene; V was cut back by 6 bases and J by 7 bases. The length of the CDR3 is 14 residues. The CDR3 bases are TGTGCCAGCAGGGTAGCGGGAGGAGACGGGGAGCTGTTTTTT. Translation gives CASRVAGGDGELFF.

In regard to this clonotype: A far larger clone is a single base away, which makes a read error likely. The V call is TRBV7-6, the J call TRBJ2-2, with D possibly TRBD2 on 5 matching bases. The CDR3 contains 12 residues. Germline CDR1 reads SGHVS; CDR2 reads FNYEAQ. CDR3 DNA: TGTGCCAGCAGTCCAGGAACCGGGGAGCTGCTTTTT. The encoded protein is CASSPGTGELLF.

There are a few counts of this clonotype. V is TRBV19 and J is TRBJ2-3, with 8 bases aligning to TRBD1. Trimming cost V 5 bases and J 6 bases; bases outside gene matches: 10. Germline-derived CDR1 and CDR2 are LNHDA and SQIVND (reference sequence). The CDR3 extends over 15 amino acids. The DNA of the CDR3 is TGTGCCAGTAGTCTGAGGACAGGGACAAGGGATACGCAGTATTTT. This encodes CASSLRTGTRDTQYF.

This clonotype was observed many times. CDR3 sequence (DNA): TGTGCCAGCAGTTCCGGACTAGCGGGGCCATACGAGCAGTACGTC. The encoded protein is CASSSGLAGPYEQYV. The V and J genes are TRBV12-3 or TRBV12-4 and TRBJ2-7; 12 positions match TRBD2. This CDR3 comprises 15 residues. V was pared by 4 bases and J by 4 bases, with 5 bases of the junction left unmatched.

This clonotype has a count of ten or more. The rearrangement uses TRBV30 and TRBJ1-2, with D perhaps TRBD1 (5 bases). Germline CDR1 GTSNPN, CDR2 SVGIG (reference sequence). The ends were cut back, 0 bases at V and 2 bases at J, with 10 bases in the middle. The length of the CDR3 is 14 residues. CDR3 DNA sequence: TGTGCCTGGAGTGTCCCTCGACAGAACTATGGCTACACCTTC. Translating it yields CAWSVPRQNYGYTF.

In its sample, this clonotype was seen many times. The chain's CDR3 is CASSSPGLGVDEQFF. DNA for the CDR3: TGTGCCAGCAGTTCTCCGGGACTAGGTGTCGATGAGCAGTTCTTC. The chain carries TRBV27 and TRBJ2-1; TRBD2 aligns across 8 bases. The CDR3 runs 15 residues. Germline CDR1 MNHEY, CDR2 SMNVEV (reference sequence). With 4 bases clipped from V and 8 bases from J, the junction kept 10 bases outside the gene matches.

CDR3 region: CSATPLAGGGYNEQFF. CDR3 sequence (DNA): TGCAGTGCTACCCCCTTGGCGGGAGGGGGTTACAATGAGCAGTTCTTC. V and J are TRBV20-1 and TRBJ2-1; 9 bases align to TRBD2. The germline gives CDR1 DFQATT, CDR2 SNEGSKA (reference sequence). This CDR3 is 16 amino acids long. V lost 4 bases and J lost 4; bases outside the gene matches: 11.

This clonotype was picked up a small number of times. V usage is TRBV5-8 and J usage is TRBJ1-4, with D unclear. CDR1 is SGHTS, CDR2 YDEGEE, per germline. The CDR3 is 15 amino acids. V dropped 0 bases and J dropped 10 bases, with 16 bases sitting between them. CDR3 sequence reads: CASSLVPGGRGKLFF. CDR3 sequence (DNA): TGTGCCAGCAGCTTGGTTCCGGGCGGGCGAGGAAAACTGTTTTTT.

This clonotype was seen ten or more times. This chain connects TRBV2 to TRBJ1-1; no clear D gene. The germline V and J ends were trimmed by 1 base and 6 bases, with 12 bases remaining between them. Germline CDR1 and CDR2: SNHLY and FYNNEI. This CDR3 has 14 amino acids. The CDR3 sequence is CASSEGRRGAEAFF. The CDR3 region has the DNA TGTGCCAGCAGTGAAGGCAGGCGCGGCGCTGAAGCTTTCTTT.

This clonotype was counted at least ten times. The chain employs TRBV7-9 and TRBJ1-2, with a tentative D call TRBD1 (6 bases). Trimming pared 8 bases from V and 3 bases from J, leaving 16 bases between. CDR3 length equals 14 residues. CDR1 and CDR2 from the germline V gene are SEHNR and FQNEAQ (reference sequence). CDR3: CASDPGDRHYGYTF. CDR3 DNA: TGTGCCAGCGACCCAGGGGATCGTCACTATGGCTACACCTTC.

This clonotype was recorded at least ten times. The CDR3 loop reads CATSDANPGQGSYNEQFF. The CDR3 DNA follows: TGTGCCACCAGTGACGCCAACCCGGGACAGGGGTCCTACAATGAGCAGTTCTTC. V and J are TRBV24-1 and TRBJ2-1; 10 bases agree with TRBD1. The CDR3 contains 18 residues. V lost 4 bases and J lost 1; bases outside the gene matches: 9. CDR1 KGHDR and CDR2 SFDVKD come from the germline V gene.

Only a few counts were recorded for this clonotype. The chain combines TRBV18 with TRBJ1-2; D possibly corresponds to TRBD1 (6 bases). Germline V gene sequence: CDR1 KGHSH, CDR2 LQKENI. With 3 bases removed from V and 5 bases from J, the gap between germline ends came to 10 bases. The CDR3 spans 13 residues. DNA for the CDR3: TGTGCCAGCTCACCGAACAGGGAGTATGGCTACACCTTC. Amino acid sequence: CASSPNREYGYTF.

The chain carries TRBV20-1 and TRBJ2-6, with 9 nucleotides matching TRBD1. Germline CDR1 DFQATT, CDR2 SNEGSKA (reference sequence). The CDR3 runs 15 residues. V dropped 4 bases and J dropped 4; count of bases not matched to a gene: 5. The CDR3 DNA reads TGCAGTGCTAAAGGACAGGGGAGCGGGGCCAACGTCCTGACTTTC. This encodes CSAKGQGSGANVLTF.

This clonotype was detected many times. This sequence joins TRBV10-3 and TRBJ2-1, with 7 bases that match TRBD2. This CDR3 comprises 18 residues. Germline trimming cut 0 bases from V and 5 bases from J; bases unmatched to any gene: 13. Per germline, CDR1 ENHRY and CDR2 SYGVKD. CDR3 sequence reads: CAISESGPSGGLDNEQFF. The CDR3 DNA sequence: TGTGCCATCAGTGAGTCCGGCCCCTCGGGAGGACTCGACAATGAGCAGTTCTTC.

This clonotype occurred a few times. The rearrangement joins TRBV12-3 or TRBV12-4 to TRBJ1-3; the D gene is possibly TRBD1 (6 bases). Trimming took off 10 bases at V and 0 bases at J, with 19 bases between the two ends. The CDR3 length is 16 residues. The CDR3 sequence: CATLNRATTSGNTIYF. CDR3 DNA: TGTGCCACGTTAAACAGGGCGACCACCTCTGGAAACACCATATATTTT.

The chain employs TRBV20-1 and TRBJ1-3; 7 bases are shared with TRBD1. The junction had 3 bases not matched to a gene; V was cut back by 5 bases and J by 2 bases. The CDR3 spans 13 residues. Germline V gene data show CDR1 as DFQATT and CDR2 as SNEGSKA (reference sequence). The CDR3, as DNA: TGCAGTGCTGGAACAGGGGCTGGAAACACCATATATTTT. Protein: CSAGTGAGNTIYF.

This clonotype was recorded a few times. The gene calls are TRBV20-1 and TRBJ1-1; TRBD1 agrees at 7 bases. This CDR3 comprises 14 residues. Trimming at V came to 2 bases and at J to 3 bases, leaving 6 bases not matched to a gene. Germline V gene lookup returns CDR1 DFQATT and CDR2 SNEGSKA (reference sequence). The CDR3 here is CSARPTGFYTEAFF. As DNA, the CDR3 is TGCAGTGCTAGACCGACAGGGTTTTACACTGAAGCTTTCTTT.

The chain has TRBV24-1 and TRBJ1-5, with D unclear. Trimming left V 0 bases short and J 10 bases short, with 6 bases between. The CDR3 consists of 12 residues. Looked up from germline, CDR1 is KGHDR and CDR2 is SFDVKD. The CDR3 nucleotides are TGTGCCACCAGTGATTTGGACCGACCCCAGCATTTT. This translates into CATSDLDRPQHF.

This clonotype occurred many times. The CDR3, as DNA: TGTGCCAGCAGCGGGACAGGGGCTACTAACTATGGCTACACCTTC. Amino acid sequence: CASSGTGATNYGYTF. This chain joins TRBV2 and TRBJ1-2; 10 bases align to TRBD1. J was trimmed by 0 bases and V by 6 bases; bases with no gene match: 4. The CDR3 runs to 15 residues. Germline CDR1 and CDR2: SNHLY and FYNNEI.

In this sample, this clonotype turned up many times. This chain connects TRBV6-5 to TRBJ2-7; possible D gene TRBD1, 5 bases. Germline CDR1 is MNHEY and CDR2 is SVGAGI. CDR3 size: 13 residues. Trimming shortened V by 2 bases and J by 2 bases, and 7 bases separated the two germline ends. CDR3 protein: CASSYARAYEQYF. CDR3 sequence (DNA): TGTGCCAGCAGTTACGCCAGGGCCTACGAGCAGTACTTC.

This clonotype occurred a few times. The CDR3 sequence: CASRPGTGSGQPQHF. DNA for the CDR3: TGTGCCAGCAGGCCGGGGACGGGGTCCGGGCAGCCCCAGCATTTT. This chain uses TRBV2 with TRBJ1-5, with TRBD1 as a possible D gene (5 bases). Trimming pared 6 bases from V and 7 bases from J, leaving 19 bases between. Per the germline V gene, CDR1 is SNHLY and CDR2 is FYNNEI. This CDR3 spans 15 amino acids.

In this sample, this clonotype turned up many times. This chain connects TRBV2 to TRBJ2-4; either TRBD1 or TRBD2 may fit D (5 bases each). This CDR3 comprises 12 residues. The germline V and J ends were trimmed by 7 bases and 8 bases, with 12 bases remaining between them. CDR1 and CDR2 from the germline V gene are SNHLY and FYNNEI. This CDR3 is CASTGAADIQYF. CDR3 DNA: TGTGCCAGCACCGGGGCCGCGGACATTCAGTACTTC.

J is TRBJ1-6 and V is TRBV13; 9 nucleotides match TRBD1. Germline assignment: CDR1 PRHDT and CDR2 FYEKMQ (reference sequence). J lost 10 bases, V lost 4 bases, and 14 bases had no gene match. The CDR3 covers 17 residues. CDR3 region: CASSSGTGPFSVSPLHF. Written as DNA, the CDR3 is TGTGCCAGCAGCTCCGGGACAGGGCCCTTCTCGGTATCACCCCTCCACTTT.

A few counts support this clonotype. This sequence may be a read error, since a much larger clone differs from it by one base. The chain's CDR3 is CSVETGTVNTGAFF. DNA of the CDR3: TGCAGCGTTGAAACCGGGACAGTGAACACTGGAGCTTTCTTT. J is TRBJ1-1 and V is TRBV29-1; the match to TRBD1 covers 7 bases. Germline V lookup: CDR1 SQVTM, CDR2 ANQGSEA. The CDR3 runs to 14 residues.

The chain is built from TRBV30 and TRBJ1-5; D uncertain. The ends were cut back, 1 base at V and 2 bases at J, with 12 bases in the middle. This CDR3 spans 15 amino acids. CDR1 and CDR2 from the germline V gene are GTSNPN and SVGIG (reference sequence). CDR3 residues: CAWSGREAGNQPQHF. CDR3 sequence (DNA): TGTGCCTGGAGTGGGAGGGAAGCGGGCAATCAGCCCCAGCATTTT.

This clonotype was seen a handful of times. J is TRBJ2-1 and V is TRBV14; D might be TRBD1 (6 bases). Trimming removed 5 bases at V and 7 bases at J, with 18 bases between. The CDR3 loop spans 15 amino acids. Looked up from germline, CDR1 is SGHDN and CDR2 is FVKESK. The CDR3 sequence is CASSLRSQGKNEQFF. Written as DNA, the CDR3 is TGTGCCAGCAGCTTACGTTCACAGGGTAAGAATGAGCAGTTCTTC.